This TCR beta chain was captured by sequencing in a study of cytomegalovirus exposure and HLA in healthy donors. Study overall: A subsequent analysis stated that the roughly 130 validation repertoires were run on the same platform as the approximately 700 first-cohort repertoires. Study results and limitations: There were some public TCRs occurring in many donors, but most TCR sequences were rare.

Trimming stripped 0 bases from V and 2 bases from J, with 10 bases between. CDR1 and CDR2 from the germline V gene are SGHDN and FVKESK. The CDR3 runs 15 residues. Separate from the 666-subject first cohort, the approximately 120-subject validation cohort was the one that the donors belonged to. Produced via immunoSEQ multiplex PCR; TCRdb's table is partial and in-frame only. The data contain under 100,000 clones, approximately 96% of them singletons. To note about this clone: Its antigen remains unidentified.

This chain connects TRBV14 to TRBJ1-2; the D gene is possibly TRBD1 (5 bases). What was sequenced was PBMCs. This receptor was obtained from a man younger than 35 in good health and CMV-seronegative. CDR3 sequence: CASSQEVKGNYGYTF. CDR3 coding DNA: TGTGCCAGCAGCCAAGAGGTTAAGGGGAACTATGGCTACACCTTC.